Below, 27 T cell receptor beta chains from the same sample are listed, as sequenced in a study of blood T cell repertoires in COVID-19. Sequenced by immunoSEQ multiplex PCR; TCRdb stores in-frame clones only, minus some. The sample records approximately 240,000 clones, 75% to 85% being singletons. The sample was peripheral blood. The source is a human donor in a cohort sampled during active COVID-19.

The table lists this clone with a count of one. The gene calls are TRBV12-3 or TRBV12-4 and TRBJ1-2; TRBD1 aligns across 9 bases. The CDR3 is 13 amino acids. The J segment lost 8 bases and the V segment lost 5 bases, leaving 6 bases of the junction unmatched. The CDR3 DNA is TGTGCCAGCAGTACACAGGGGGCTGGCGGCTACACCTTC. This codes for CASSTQGAGGYTF.

The chain couples TRBV11-1 to TRBJ2-1; 13 bases align to TRBD2. The V gene end was trimmed by 5 bases and the J gene end by 5 bases; junction bases not matched to a gene: 3. Germline lookup yields CDR1 SGHAT and CDR2 FQDESV (reference sequence). The CDR3 extends over 15 amino acids. The CDR3 coding sequence is TGTGCCAGCAGCAGACTAGCGGGGGGAGACAATGAGCAGTTCTTC. Its protein product is CASSRLAGGDNEQFF.

This sequence joins TRBV27 and TRBJ1-5; 8 bases match TRBD1. The CDR3 contains 14 residues. Germline CDR1 reads MNHEY; CDR2 reads SMNVEV (reference sequence). With V trimmed by 7 bases and J by 6 bases, 8 bases remained unmatched. CDR3: CASMGAGGGQPQHF. The CDR3 nucleotides read TGTGCCAGCATGGGGGCAGGGGGCGGTCAGCCCCAGCATTTT.

This chain links TRBV19 with TRBJ1-1; possibly TRBD1 for D (5 bases). Trimming shortened V by 5 bases and J by 0 bases, and 16 bases separated the two germline ends. The germline CDR1 and CDR2 sequences are LNHDA and SQIVND (reference sequence). The CDR3 consists of 16 residues. In DNA, the CDR3 is TGTGCCAGTAGTCCGCGGGGCGCGCGGGTGAACACTGAAGCTTTCTTT. Encoded protein: CASSPRGARVNTEAFF.

This clone was found once. The chain is built from TRBV10-1 and TRBJ1-1, with 7 bases that match TRBD1. The CDR3 has 16 amino acids. Germline V lookup: CDR1 WNHNN, CDR2 SYGVQD (reference sequence). V lost 3 bases and J lost 1; bases outside the gene matches: 8. The CDR3, as DNA: TGCGCCAGCAGTGACGCTGGCGGGACAGCGAACACTGAAGCTTTCTTT. Protein sequence: CASSDAGGTANTEAFF.

The chain recombines TRBV30 with TRBJ2-5; TRBD2 matches at 15 bases. The J segment lost 5 bases and the V segment lost 5 bases, leaving 3 bases of the junction unmatched. This CDR3 is 14 amino acids long. Germline V gene data show CDR1 as GTSNPN and CDR2 as SVGIG (reference sequence). The CDR3 region is CAWGTSGGPETQYF. CDR3 in DNA: TGTGCCTGGGGGACTAGCGGGGGGCCGGAGACCCAGTACTTC.

This clone occurred a few times. This chain connects TRBV6-5 to TRBJ1-3, with 9 nucleotides matching TRBD1. The CDR3 covers 14 residues. Trimming took 5 bases from V and 3 from J; bases not matched to a gene: 2. Germline V gene sequence: CDR1 MNHEY, CDR2 SVGAGI. CDR3 sequence: CASSRDRDGNTIYF. The CDR3 DNA is TGTGCCAGCAGTCGGGACAGGGATGGAAACACCATATATTTT.

This clone was observed a few times. The V gene is TRBV9, the J gene TRBJ1-2; D is undetermined. V shed 0 bases and J shed 3 bases, with 6 bases lying between them. The CDR3 runs to 13 residues. Per the germline V gene, CDR1 is SGDLS and CDR2 is YYNGEE. CDR3 DNA sequence: TGTGCCAGCAGCGTAGGCAGCGACTATGGCTACACCTTC. Protein product: CASSVGSDYGYTF.

The chain uses TRBV28 and TRBJ2-1; tentatively, D is TRBD1 (6 bases). The CDR3 covers 14 residues. The V gene lost 3 bases and the J gene lost 6 bases, with 12 bases spanning the gap. The germline V gene has CDR1 MDHEN and CDR2 SYDVKM. CDR3 nucleotide sequence: TGTGCCAGCAGTTTCTACAGGGTTCGCAATGAGCAGTTCTTC. Amino acid sequence: CASSFYRVRNEQFF.

The gene calls are TRBV21-1 and TRBJ2-7; TRBD1 was called by the table and not checked on the DNA. TRBV21-1 is shown as a pseudogene. This CDR3 is 14 amino acids long. The CDR3 region is CASSRRDRAWEQYF. The CDR3 nucleotides read TGTGCCAGCAGCAGACGGGACAGGGCTTGGGAGCAGTACTTC.

The rearrangement links TRBV5-6 to TRBJ2-3, with 10 bases identical to TRBD2. Per the germline V gene, CDR1 is SGHDT and CDR2 is YYEEEE. The CDR3 covers 17 residues. The trim removed 0 bases at V and 4 bases at J, leaving 8 bases unmatched. CDR3 bases: TGTGCCAGCAGCTTGGAGGCTAGCGGGAGTCTGGCAGATACGCAGTATTTT. Its protein product is CASSLEASGSLADTQYF. Supplemented by reference TRBV5-6 and TRBJ2-3, the full variable domain reads DAGVTQSPTHLIKTRGQQVTLRCSPKSGHDTVSWYQQALGQGPQFIFQYYEEEERQRGNFPDRFSGHQFPNYSSELNVNALLLGDSALYLCASSLEASGSLADTQYFGPGTRLTVL.

The J gene is TRBJ2-7, the V gene TRBV2, with 8 nucleotides matching TRBD1. The CDR3 is 13 residues long. Germline V lookup: CDR1 SNHLY, CDR2 FYNNEI. Trimming took 11 bases from V and 1 from J; bases not matched to a gene: 7. The CDR3, as DNA: TGTGCCGGAAAACGGGACAGGTCCTACGAGCAGTACTTC. It yields the protein CAGKRDRSYEQYF.

The CDR3 DNA reads as TGCGCCAGCAGCAAAGACAGGGGAGGAGTGAACACTGAAGCTTTCTTT. This gives the protein CASSKDRGGVNTEAFF. This chain connects TRBV5-1 to TRBJ1-1; TRBD1 matches 8 bases. Germline V gene sequence: CDR1 SGHRS, CDR2 YFSETQ. CDR3 length: 16 amino acids. Unmatched junction bases numbered 8, after V lost 4 bases and J lost 0 bases.

The V and J genes are TRBV5-6 and TRBJ1-1; D is uncertain. Germline CDR1 SGHDT, CDR2 YYEEEE. This CDR3 is built from 12 residues. V was trimmed by 0 bases and J by 6 bases, leaving 6 bases between them. This CDR3 is CASSLARAEAFF. CDR3 bases: TGTGCCAGCAGCTTGGCGCGGGCTGAAGCTTTCTTT.

This clone was recorded many times. The V gene is TRBV13, the J gene TRBJ1-1; no clear D. V was clipped by 6 bases and J by 7 bases, with 15 bases between them. Germline values: CDR1 PRHDT, CDR2 FYEKMQ (reference sequence). The CDR3 has 13 amino acids. CDR3 sequence: CASRALTGSEAFF. The CDR3 DNA reads TGTGCCAGCAGGGCTCTCACGGGTAGTGAAGCTTTCTTT.

The chain uses TRBV6-5 and TRBJ1-2, with 11 bases matching TRBD1. CDR1 is MNHEY, CDR2 SVGAGI, per germline. The CDR3 extends over 14 amino acids. After removal of 6 bases from V and 4 bases from J, the junction contained 4 bases not matched to a gene. DNA of the CDR3: TGTGCCAGCAGGGACAGGGGGCAAATCTATGGCTACACCTTC. Residues: CASRDRGQIYGYTF.

The chain uses TRBV10-1 and TRBJ2-5, with D perhaps TRBD1 (6 bases). The germline V and J ends were trimmed by 2 bases and 3 bases, with 10 bases remaining between them. Germline assignment: CDR1 WNHNN and CDR2 SYGVQD (reference sequence). The CDR3 consists of 14 residues. The CDR3 sequence: CASSEGAGEETQYF. The DNA of the CDR3 is TGCGCCAGCAGTGAGGGGGCAGGGGAAGAGACCCAGTACTTC.

The CDR3 nucleotides read TGTGCCAGCAGTTACGGAACGGGGGGGATTGCAGATACGCAGTATTTT. This codes for CASSYGTGGIADTQYF. This sequence joins TRBV6-5 and TRBJ2-3, with 8 bases identical to TRBD2. The germline CDR1 and CDR2 sequences are MNHEY and SVGAGI. There are 16 residues in the CDR3. The ends lost 2 bases at V and 4 bases at J; junction bases unmatched: 8.

The chain is built from TRBV4-1 and TRBJ1-2; possibly TRBD1 for D (6 bases). V was shortened by 0 bases and J by 12 bases, with 14 bases between the two germline ends. Germline V gene sequence: CDR1 MGHRA, CDR2 YSYEKL. This CDR3 has 13 residues. The chain's CDR3 is CASSQDGQRVHTF. CDR3 nucleotide sequence: TGCGCCAGCAGCCAAGATGGACAGAGGGTGCACACCTTC.

This clone appeared a few times. The chain recombines TRBV9 with TRBJ1-5, with D perhaps TRBD1 (6 bases). The CDR3 runs 14 residues. Trimming removed 2 bases at V and 4 bases at J, with 10 bases between. Germline assignment: CDR1 SGDLS and CDR2 YYNGEE. In DNA form, the CDR3 reads TGTGCCAGCAGCGTGGGGACATATAATCAGCCCCAGCATTTT. As protein: CASSVGTYNQPQHF.

The V and J genes are TRBV3-1 (or the pseudogene TRBV3-2) and TRBJ2-1; maybe TRBD1 (6 bases). CDR3 size: 11 residues. Germline V gene data show CDR1 as LGHDT and CDR2 as YNNKEL (reference sequence). V was cut by 4 bases and J by 13 bases, with 11 bases left in between. The CDR3 region has the DNA TGTGCCAGCAGCCCCGGGACACTCCAGTTCTTC. Translation gives CASSPGTLQFF.

This clone came up once. The V and J genes are TRBV24-1 and TRBJ2-1, with 8 nucleotides matching TRBD1. CDR1 is KGHDR and CDR2 is SFDVKD in the germline V gene. V lost 7 bases, J lost 8 bases, and 12 bases stayed unmatched. The length of the CDR3 is 15 residues. The CDR3 sequence: CATSEAGGVIDEQFF. The CDR3 bases are TGTGCCACCAGCGAGGCAGGGGGCGTTATCGATGAGCAGTTCTTC.

The J gene is TRBJ2-5, the V gene TRBV28; TRBD1 aligns across 8 bases. Germline CDR1 is MDHEN and CDR2 is SYDVKM. Trimming removed 2 bases from V and 1 base from J; junction bases left unmatched: 9. The CDR3 totals 17 residues. The CDR3 DNA sequence: TGTGCCAGCAGTTTACCCCAGCGTGGACAGGGCCAAGAGACCCAGTACTTC. As protein: CASSLPQRGQGQETQYF.

This clone was seen a handful of times. The chain is built from TRBV18 and TRBJ1-5; 7 bases fit TRBD1. The CDR3 has 15 residues. Germline V gives CDR1 KGHSH, CDR2 LQKENI. The ends lost 4 bases at V and 4 bases at J; junction bases unmatched: 7. CDR3 sequence: CASSLSGGNNQPQHF. CDR3 DNA sequence: TGTGCCAGCTCACTGTCAGGGGGAAATAATCAGCCCCAGCATTTT.

The V call is TRBV6-5, the J call TRBJ1-1; 11 bases are shared with TRBD1. V lost 6 bases, J lost 3 bases, and 6 bases stayed unmatched. Germline CDR1 MNHEY, CDR2 SVGAGI. CDR3 length: 15 residues. CDR3 in DNA: TGTGCCAGCAGACGCGGGACAGGGGGTGACACTGAAGCTTTCTTT. Its protein is CASRRGTGGDTEAFF.

V gene TRBV28 combines with J gene TRBJ2-1; weak D call: TRBD1 (6 bases). V was pared by 6 bases and J by 0 bases, with 9 bases between. The germline V gene encodes CDR1 MDHEN and CDR2 SYDVKM. CDR3 size: 14 residues. DNA of the CDR3: TGTGCCAGCAGCTACAGGGCCTCCTACAATGAGCAGTTCTTC. Translating it yields CASSYRASYNEQFF.

The chain links TRBV3-1 (or the pseudogene TRBV3-2) to TRBJ1-2, with 7 bases fitting TRBD1. Per germline, CDR1 LGHDT and CDR2 YNNKEL (reference sequence). The CDR3 covers 13 residues. Germline trimming cut 3 bases from V and 11 bases from J; bases unmatched to any gene: 9. CDR3 nucleotides: TGTGCCAGCAGCCACCAGGGGCAGGGGGAGTACACCTTC. Encoded protein: CASSHQGQGEYTF.